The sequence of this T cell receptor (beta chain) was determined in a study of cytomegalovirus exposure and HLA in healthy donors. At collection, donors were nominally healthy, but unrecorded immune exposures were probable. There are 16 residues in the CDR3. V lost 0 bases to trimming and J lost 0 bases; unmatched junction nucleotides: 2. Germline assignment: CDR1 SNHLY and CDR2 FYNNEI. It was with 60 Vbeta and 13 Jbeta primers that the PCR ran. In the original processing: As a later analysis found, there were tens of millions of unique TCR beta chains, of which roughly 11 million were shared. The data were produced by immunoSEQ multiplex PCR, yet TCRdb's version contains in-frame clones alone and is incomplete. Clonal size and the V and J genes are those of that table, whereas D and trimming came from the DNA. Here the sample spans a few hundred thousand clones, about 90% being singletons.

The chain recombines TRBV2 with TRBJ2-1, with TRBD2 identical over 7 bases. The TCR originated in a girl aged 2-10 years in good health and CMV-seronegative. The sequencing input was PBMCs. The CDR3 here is CASSEALAVSYNEQFF. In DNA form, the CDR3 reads TGTGCCAGCAGTGAAGCGCTAGCGGTCTCCTACAATGAGCAGTTCTTC. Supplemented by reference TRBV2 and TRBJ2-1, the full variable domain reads EPEVTQTPSHQVTQMGQEVILRCVPISNHLYFYWYRQILGQKVEFLVSFYNNEISEKSEIFDDQFSVERPDGSNFTLKIRSTKLEDSAMYFCASSEALAVSYNEQFFGPGTRLTVL.